The 8 T cell receptor beta chains given below trace back to one sample, sequenced in a study of shared clonotypes between healthy human individuals. TCRdb keeps only in-frame clones here, not all; method: immunoSEQ multiplex PCR. The sample includes around 700,000 clones, roughly 73% seen only once; the top ten take around 1.8%. Sequences were obtained from memory CD4+ T cells sorted from blood. The subset here: CD45RA-negative fraction. These TCRs come from a woman younger than 45 in good health.

The count of this clone is one. The chain employs TRBV19 and TRBJ2-1; no clear D gene. This CDR3 has 11 amino acids. Between the trimmed V and J ends, which lost 5 bases and 8 bases, there was a span of 7 bases. The germline V gene encodes CDR1 LNHDA and CDR2 SQIVND (reference sequence). The CDR3 sequence is CASSFRDEQFF. The CDR3 DNA sequence: TGTGCCAGTAGTTTCCGCGATGAGCAGTTCTTC.

The chain has TRBV5-4 and TRBJ1-2, with a tentative D call TRBD1 (6 bases). Trimming removed 4 bases from V and 7 bases from J, with 20 bases in between. The V gene's germline CDR1 is SGHNT and CDR2 YYREEE (reference sequence). This CDR3 is built from 15 residues. In nucleotides, the CDR3 is TGTGCCAGCAGCCCAATTAACAGGGAAGGCGGTGGCTACACCTTC. Its protein is CASSPINREGGGYTF.

This rearrangement joins TRBV6-1 to TRBJ2-1; D perhaps matches TRBD2 (6 bases). V was trimmed by 6 bases and J by 0 bases, leaving 12 bases between them. Germline V lookup: CDR1 MNHNS, CDR2 SASEGT. The CDR3 spans 15 residues. CDR3 amino acids: CASRPAGSSYNEQFF. The DNA for the CDR3 is TGTGCCAGCAGACCAGCGGGTAGCTCCTACAATGAGCAGTTCTTC.

The sample holds a few counts of this clone. The chain is built from TRBV5-1 and TRBJ1-4, with TRBD1 identical over 11 bases. V gave up 2 bases and J gave up 7 bases; unmatched junction bases: 4. Looked up from germline, CDR1 is SGHRS and CDR2 is YFSETQ. The CDR3 runs 15 residues. The CDR3 protein is CASSFGTGGAEKLFF. In DNA, the CDR3 is TGCGCCAGCAGCTTCGGGACAGGGGGAGCTGAAAAACTGTTTTTT.

The rearrangement links TRBV27 to TRBJ2-5; the D is unclear. The V and J ends lost 4 bases and 5 bases respectively, with 14 bases between them. Germline V CDR1 and CDR2: MNHEY, SMNVEV (reference sequence). This CDR3 has 14 residues. CDR3 amino acids: CASSSTQVRETQYF. CDR3 nucleotides: TGTGCCAGCAGTTCAACTCAGGTTAGGGAGACCCAGTACTTC.

V usage is TRBV7-9 and J usage is TRBJ2-3; 10 bases are a match to TRBD2. Germline V CDR1 and CDR2: SEHNR, FQNEAQ (reference sequence). Trimming took 5 bases from V and 5 from J; bases not matched to a gene: 7. The CDR3 has 15 amino acids. The CDR3 DNA reads TGTGCCAGCAGCCCATCTAGCGGGAGAGGAGATACGCAGTATTTT. It encodes CASSPSSGRGDTQYF.

This clone is a singleton in its sample. V usage is TRBV18 and J usage is TRBJ2-4; 7 nucleotides line up with TRBD2. This CDR3 region has 13 residues. V shed 6 bases and J 8 bases; nucleotides not matched to a gene: 7. Germline-derived CDR1 and CDR2 are KGHSH and LQKENI. The DNA of the CDR3 is TGTGCCAGCTCCCCAGGTGGGAGGGACATTCAGTACTTC. This codes for CASSPGGRDIQYF.

V is TRBV28 and J is TRBJ1-1; TRBD1 matches at 8 bases. The CDR3 length is 15 residues. V was pared by 4 bases and J by 2 bases, with 6 bases of the junction left unmatched. Per germline, CDR1 MDHEN and CDR2 SYDVKM. This chain's CDR3 is CASSSLDRDNTEAFF. CDR3 sequence (DNA): TGTGCCAGCAGTTCCCTGGACAGGGATAACACTGAAGCTTTCTTT.